The TCR beta chain under discussion was sequenced for a study of PD-1 blockade in classical Hodgkin lymphoma (dated by TCRdb to 2018 to 2020). In the study overall: To define a peripheral blood immune signature of response to PD-1 blockade in classical Hodgkin lymphoma, the study combined TCR beta sequencing with CyTOF. Overall study outcomes, separate from this receptor: Only a single clinical trial cohort was studied, and what caused the repertoire differences, possibly disease activity or prior therapy, remained undefined. Baseline TCR diversity was reported as lower in newly diagnosed patients than in healthy donors, and lower still in relapsed/refractory patients.

The V and J ends are trimmed by 0 bases and 2 bases, leaving 11 bases between them. CDR1 and CDR2, looked up from the germline V gene, are MNHEY and SVGAGI. The cysteine opens and the phenylalanine closes a CDR3 of 15 amino acids. The entry retains the CDR3 DNA only, 45 bases that are in frame from base 1. Genomic DNA was extracted with the Qiagen DNeasy kit from unsorted PBMCs and from negatively selected CD4+ and CD8+ fractions. TCR beta CDR3 regions were subjected to amplification by immunoSEQ multiplex PCR with primers that anneal to V and J segments. A synthetic immune receptor repertoire was used to minimize amplification bias, and remaining bias was computationally removed after sequencing. As for how the authors treated the data: Repertoire diversity was quantified as the Shannon entropy index using custom Python scripts. Unsorted, CD4+ and CD8+ repertoires were examined separately, except in combined analyses, for which CD4+ and CD8+ sequences were merged in silico. TCRdb re-hosts the immuneACCESS table, in-frame sequences only. Its copies lack some clones; in the studies checked, an unresolved V gene accounts for under half of them, and the cause for the rest is not known. D and trimming were read from the DNA, whereas the V and J calls and clone size are those reported in that table. The table for this sample lists about 5,000 clones; less than 90% of them were counted only once. 20% to 25% of the sample belongs to the ten largest clones.

Interpreted using the paper, the time point label stands for: newly diagnosed, previously untreated cHL patient sample. Magnetic negative selection with a Miltenyi CD8+ T cell isolation kit was used to purify CD8+ T cells from thawed PBMCs. As a comparison group for the relapsed/refractory trial patients, PBMCs were sequenced from patients with newly diagnosed, previously untreated classical Hodgkin lymphoma. Peripheral blood was collected in 8 mL Vacutainer Cell Preparation Tubes, from which PBMCs were isolated by centrifugation and then cryopreserved. Purified CD4+ and CD8+ fractions were prepared only for cases with an additional available PBMC sample. Magnetically labelled cells were depleted on LS columns in a quadroMACS separator, and the flow-through was collected as the purified fraction. Comments on this clone: Its binding antigen is unknown. Base qualities are not recorded, but no much larger clone differs from it by a single base.

The sequencing input was CD8+ T cells from blood. The receptor comes from a human donor with classical Hodgkin lymphoma. The V gene is TRBV6-5 and the J gene is TRBJ2-7; matching of 6 bases hints at TRBD1 as the D gene. The DNA sequence reads TGTGCCAGCAGTTACTCGCCGACAGGCCCCTACGAGCAGTACTTC. This encodes CASSYSPTGPYEQYF.